These 4 T cell receptor beta chains were all obtained from the same sample, sequenced in a study of blood T cells in healthy people across ages. For the second PCR, which ran for roughly 6 to 12 cycles, a sample-barcoded 5' primer and a J-beta primer mix were used. MiXCR, run by TCRdb on the 5' RACE reads, gives a single entry per CDR3 protein. This table has around 2 million distinct CDR3 sequences, about two fifths appearing once. Sequencing input: blood. The receptor set was obtained from a human donor in good health.

The CDR3 DNA sequence: TGCGCCAGCAGCCAAGGAGTAGTTAGCCCGAATGAGCAGTTCTTC. It translates to CASSQGVVSPNEQFF. The chain employs TRBV4-3 and TRBJ2-1; no definite D call. The CDR3 spans 15 residues. Germline V gene sequence: CDR1 LGHNA, CDR2 YSLEER. With 1 base removed from V and 7 bases from J, the gap between germline ends came to 14 bases.

The chain uses TRBV7-2 and TRBJ1-5; D is undetermined. This CDR3 has 16 amino acids. Trimming took 5 bases from V and 7 from J, leaving 21 bases between them. CDR1 and CDR2 (germline): SGHTA, FQGNSA. CDR3 sequence (DNA): TGTGCCAGCAGCATACTCGGATGGGGTGGTAGCCAGCCCCAGCATTTT. Translated, it gives CASSILGWGGSQPQHF.

The rearrangement joins TRBV10-3 to TRBJ1-2; D uncertain. V shed 5 bases and J shed 3 bases, with 10 bases lying between them. This CDR3 contains 13 residues. Germline V gene data show CDR1 as ENHRY and CDR2 as SYGVKD. In nucleotides, the CDR3 is TGTGCCATCAGTTCGATCAAGGACTATGGCTACACCTTC. Its protein product is CAISSIKDYGYTF.

Notes on this clonotype: One junction end does not reproduce the germline sequence, and a read error may be involved. The chain recombines TRBV12-3 or TRBV12-4 with TRBJ2-7, with 8 nucleotides matching TRBD2. There are 11 residues in the CDR3. CDR3: CASSSGGAGFF. As DNA, the CDR3 is TGTGCCAGCAGTTCCGGGGGGGCCGGGTTCTTC.